The 8 T cell receptor beta chains reported below all come from one sample, sequenced in a study of T cells in Graves' hyperthyroidism and ophthalmopathy (dated by TCRdb to between 2018 and 2021). To prepare the library, multiplex PCR was applied. Instrument used: Illumina HiSeq 2000. TCR beta CDR3 regions were amplified from RNA transcripts. A first-round RT-PCR of the TCR CDR3 used the HTBI primer set with the Qiagen OneStep RT-PCR kit. TCRdb trimmed public reads at Q25 via fastp, called clones via MiXCR and kept in-frame beta chains. Rows merge per CDR3 protein into single entries with the most common DNA and genes. The sample table holds approximately 640,000 distinct CDR3 sequences, of which roughly 45% were seen once. In total, the top ten clones hold less than 9% of the sample. Specimen: peripheral blood or thyroid tissue (not recorded which). The receptors shown here come from an adult man with Graves' disease, either hyperthyroidism or ophthalmopathy (not recorded which).

This clonotype appeared many times. J is TRBJ1-4 and V is TRBV29-1; no firm D call. Germline V gives CDR1 SQVTM, CDR2 ANQGSEA. This CDR3 is 12 amino acids long. Trimming removed 4 bases from V and 8 bases from J, with 11 bases in between. The CDR3 spells CSVAGSGEKLFF. DNA for the CDR3: TGCAGCGTTGCCGGGTCTGGCGAAAAACTGTTTTTT.

This clonotype was seen repeatedly, ten times or more. The V and J genes are TRBV5-1 and TRBJ1-6; tentatively, D is TRBD1 (5 bases). The germline CDR1 and CDR2 sequences are SGHRS and YFSETQ. Trimming shortened V by 1 base and J by 10 bases, and 18 bases separated the two germline ends. The CDR3 spans 16 residues. The CDR3 DNA reads as TGCGCCAGCAGCTTGTATTCCGACAGCCTCGGGTCACCCCTCCACTTT. Translation: CASSLYSDSLGSPLHF.

The V call is TRBV24-1, the J call TRBJ1-1, with D unresolved. This CDR3 has 14 residues. Germline loops: CDR1 KGHDR, CDR2 SFDVKD. The V end was cut by 7 bases, the J end by 0 bases, with 11 bases between. DNA for the CDR3: TGTGCCACCAGAGGCCCTACGATGAACACTGAAGCTTTCTTT. It specifies CATRGPTMNTEAFF.

There are many counts of this clonotype. The chain is built from TRBV7-6 and TRBJ2-2, with 8 bases lining up with TRBD1. CDR1 is SGHVS, CDR2 FNYEAQ, per germline. The CDR3 spans 13 residues. The V and J ends lost 5 bases and 6 bases, in that order; junction bases with no gene match: 2. This chain's CDR3 is CASSPTGAGELFF. Written as DNA, the CDR3 is TGTGCCAGCAGCCCGACAGGGGCCGGGGAGCTGTTTTTT.

The chain couples TRBV20-1 to TRBJ2-5, with no clear D. The CDR3 is 14 residues long. Germline CDR1 reads DFQATT; CDR2 reads SNEGSKA (reference sequence). Trimming took 0 bases from V and 9 from J, leaving 17 bases between them. The CDR3: CSARDMSQAGPQYF. As DNA, the CDR3 is TGCAGTGCTAGAGATATGAGCCAAGCCGGGCCCCAGTACTTC.

This clonotype was counted a few times. This chain connects TRBV30 to TRBJ2-7; D remains ambiguous. The CDR3 totals 13 residues. From germline, CDR1 is GTSNPN and CDR2 SVGIG (reference sequence). The V end was cut by 0 bases, the J end by 2 bases, with 8 bases between. The CDR3 nucleotides are TGTGCCTGGAGTGTAGACCTTACCTACGAGCAGTACTTC. Its protein is CAWSVDLTYEQYF.

The rearrangement links TRBV19 to TRBJ2-3, with a possible D match to TRBD1 (6 bases). Trimming took off 0 bases at V and 4 bases at J, with 14 bases between the two ends. This CDR3 is 16 amino acids long. Germline CDR1 and CDR2: LNHDA and SQIVND (reference sequence). The CDR3 reads CASSIDHQGNADTQYF. DNA for the CDR3: TGTGCCAGTAGTATAGATCATCAGGGGAACGCAGATACGCAGTATTTT.

With regard to this clonotype: A much larger clone is a single base away; this may be a read error. The genes are TRBV10-2 and TRBJ1-3; D not resolved. The CDR3 spans 15 residues. The germline CDR1 and CDR2 sequences are WSHSY and SAAADI. The CDR3 coding sequence is TGCGCCAGCAGTGTCGCCAGACGCTCTGGAAACGCCATATATTTT. Its protein is CASSVARRSGNAIYF.